This T cell receptor (beta chain) was sequenced during a study of PD-L1 blockade in urothelial cancer. The wider study: Blood was evaluated 3 weeks (second dose) and 6 weeks after therapy began.

The sample holds one count of this clone. The CDR3 runs to 15 residues. The germline gives CDR1 MNHEY, CDR2 SVGAGI. V was pared by 8 bases and J by 2 bases, with 6 bases of the junction left unmatched. Patients presented with locally advanced or metastatic urothelial carcinoma. The protocol was immunoSEQ multiplex PCR, while the TCRdb copy is restricted to in-frame clones and leaves out a portion. The sample lists about 71,000 clones; 85% to 90% were seen once. The chain is built from TRBV6-5 and TRBJ2-6; TRBD2 matches at 7 bases. The sequencing used PBMCs, collected around atezolizumab (anti-PD-L1) treatment. This receptor was taken from a man in his 60s with urothelial cancer. The CDR3 nucleotides read TGTGCCAGCTCCCTGGGGGGGGCTGGGGCCAACGTCCTGACTTTC. Translated: CASSLGGAGANVLTF.